The next 28 T cell receptor beta chains were all read from a single sample in a study of T-cell reconstitution after alpha-beta-depleted transplantation in children. A TCRbeta library incorporating unique molecular identifiers was prepared. Using its own MiXCR run on the PCR reads, TCRdb lists one record per CDR3 protein. The sample has about 420,000 distinct CDR3 sequences, around 9.9% seen once; the top ten hold about 5%. Sequenced here: PBMCs from the stem cell graft donor, sampled from the stem cell graft. The origin of the receptors is a human donor who donated a stem cell graft to a child with acute myeloid leukemia.

This clonotype has a handful of counts. This chain joins TRBV12-3 or TRBV12-4 and TRBJ1-1; tentatively, D is TRBD1 (6 bases). V was cut by 5 bases and J by 1 base, with 14 bases left in between. The CDR3 runs 15 residues. This chain's CDR3 is CASSKNDRQNTEAFF. The CDR3 DNA reads TGTGCCAGCAGTAAAAACGACAGGCAGAACACTGAAGCTTTCTTT.

The chain has TRBV27 and TRBJ1-5; 7 nucleotides match TRBD1. Germline trimming cut 6 bases from V and 6 bases from J; bases unmatched to any gene: 11. The germline V gene encodes CDR1 MNHEY and CDR2 SMNVEV (reference sequence). The CDR3 consists of 15 residues. This CDR3 reads CASRPEPGQAQPQHF. CDR3 sequence (DNA): TGTGCCAGCAGGCCAGAACCCGGACAGGCTCAGCCCCAGCATTTT.

A few counts support this clonotype. The genes are TRBV5-1 and TRBJ1-1, with 9 bases aligning to TRBD1. Germline CDR1 and CDR2: SGHRS and YFSETQ. The CDR3 runs 15 residues. The V gene end was trimmed by 0 bases and the J gene end by 8 bases; junction bases not matched to a gene: 8. The CDR3, as DNA: TGCGCCAGCAGCTTGGTAACAGGGGGCACATGGGAAGCTTTCTTT. This sequence encodes CASSLVTGGTWEAFF.

The chain uses TRBV7-6 and TRBJ2-1, with 7 bases identical to TRBD2. CDR1 and CDR2 from the germline V gene are SGHVS and FNYEAQ. The CDR3 extends over 16 amino acids. V trimming: 5 bases; J trimming: 4 bases; junction bases outside the gene matches: 11. CDR3 amino acids: CASSLLGGSTYNEQFF. The DNA of the CDR3 is TGTGCCAGCAGCCTCCTTGGCGGGAGCACTTACAATGAGCAGTTCTTC.

V is TRBV11-2 and J is TRBJ2-1; TRBD1 is a possible D gene (6 bases). The CDR3 is made up of 15 amino acids. Germline V gene data show CDR1 as SGHAT and CDR2 as FQNNGV. V was shortened by 5 bases and J by 3 bases, with 14 bases between the two germline ends. The CDR3 nucleotides read TGTGCCAGCAGCACGCACCGGGACAACTACAATGAGCAGTTCTTC. It encodes CASSTHRDNYNEQFF.

In this sample, this clonotype turned up a few times. This chain links TRBV6-6 with TRBJ2-7, with D unresolved. Trimming removed 6 bases at V and 6 bases at J, with 12 bases between. CDR3 length: 12 amino acids. CDR1 is MNHNY, CDR2 SVGAGI, per germline (reference sequence). The CDR3 nucleotides read TGTGCCAGCAGCACCCCCCGGAGCGAGCAGTACGTC. Translating it yields CASSTPRSEQYV.

This clonotype was seen ten or more times. This chain joins TRBV21-1 and TRBJ2-7. TRBV21-1 is a recognized pseudogene. The CDR3 loop spans 13 amino acids. Here the CDR3 reads CASSKAYTYEQYV. CDR3 in DNA: TGTGCCAGCAGCAAAGCTTATACCTACGAGCAGTACGTC.

This clonotype appeared a few times. This sequence joins TRBV12-3 or TRBV12-4 and TRBJ2-1; D possibly matches TRBD1 or TRBD2 (5 bases each). The CDR3 covers 14 residues. V lost 6 bases to trimming and J lost 4 bases, with 13 bases between them. CDR3: CASRLGTTYNEQFF. DNA of the CDR3: TGTGCCAGCAGGCTCGGGACCACATACAATGAGCAGTTCTTC.

This clonotype was seen ten or more times. J is TRBJ2-7 and V is TRBV5-8; unclear D gene. Per the germline V gene, CDR1 is SGHTS and CDR2 is YDEGEE. Between the trimmed V and J ends, which lost 2 bases and 1 base, there was a span of 10 bases. The CDR3 is 14 amino acids. This CDR3 is CASSFARLSYEQYF. CDR3 sequence (DNA): TGTGCCAGCAGCTTCGCCCGACTTTCCTACGAGCAGTACTTC.

The table lists this clonotype with a few counts. Written as DNA, the CDR3 is TGCGCCAGCAGCTTGTCGGGGGGGCAAGGAGATACGCAGTATTTT. Amino acid sequence: CASSLSGGQGDTQYF. The rearrangement uses TRBV5-1 and TRBJ2-3; 8 bases are a match to TRBD2. Germline CDR1 SGHRS, CDR2 YFSETQ. V lost 1 base, J lost 5 bases, and 6 bases stayed unmatched. The CDR3 runs to 15 residues.

The chain is built from TRBV19 and TRBJ2-2; D possibly corresponds to TRBD1 (6 bases). The CDR3 runs to 15 residues. V lost 5 bases and J 2 bases, leaving 12 bases between the germline ends. CDR1 is LNHDA, CDR2 SQIVND, per germline (reference sequence). The DNA of the CDR3 is TGTGCCAGTAGTCTGGACAGCCCTAACACCGGGGAGCTGTTTTTT. This gives the protein CASSLDSPNTGELFF.

The V gene is TRBV27, the J gene TRBJ2-7; TRBD1 agrees at 9 bases. With 4 bases clipped from V and 3 bases from J, the junction kept 7 bases outside the gene matches. From germline, CDR1 is MNHEY and CDR2 SMNVEV (reference sequence). The CDR3 runs to 15 residues. The CDR3 region is CASSSRQGEDYEQYV. The CDR3 bases are TGTGCCAGCAGTTCGAGACAGGGGGAGGACTACGAGCAGTACGTC.

This clonotype has ten or more counts. V and J are TRBV9 and TRBJ2-5; D is possibly TRBD1 or TRBD2 (5 bases each). The CDR3 covers 13 residues. The germline CDR1 and CDR2 sequences are SGDLS and YYNGEE. The V end lost 6 bases, the J end lost 1 base, and 10 bases lay between the germline ends. CDR3 amino acids: CASNTGLQETQYF. The CDR3 nucleotides are TGTGCCAGCAATACAGGACTCCAAGAGACCCAGTACTTC.

The chain combines TRBV7-2 with TRBJ2-5; D is perhaps TRBD1 (5 bases). Trimming stripped 1 base from V and 5 bases from J, with 17 bases between. The CDR3 consists of 16 residues. From germline, CDR1 is SGHTA and CDR2 FQGNSA. For the CDR3, the DNA is TGTGCCAGCAGCTTAGTGTCGTCGGCCAGGGTCGAGACCCAGTACTTC. Translated: CASSLVSSARVETQYF.

The chain recombines TRBV6-4 with TRBJ1-1; the D is unclear. V was clipped by 5 bases and J by 7 bases, with 14 bases between them. This CDR3 comprises 13 residues. Germline CDR1 and CDR2: MRHNA and SNTAGT. CDR3 protein: CASSTTRAGEAFF. In nucleotides, the CDR3 is TGTGCCAGCAGTACCACTCGGGCGGGTGAAGCTTTCTTT.

This clonotype was counted ten times or more. The genes are TRBV20-1 and TRBJ2-1; 7 nucleotides line up with TRBD2. There are 16 residues in the CDR3. Germline V CDR1 and CDR2: DFQATT, SNEGSKA (reference sequence). V lost 3 bases, J lost 7 bases, and 15 bases stayed unmatched. CDR3 in amino acids: CSASGFLASGRNEQFF. The CDR3 nucleotides are TGCAGTGCTAGTGGTTTCTTGGCTAGCGGACGGAATGAGCAGTTCTTC.

This clonotype was detected a few times. The chain recombines TRBV12-3 or TRBV12-4 with TRBJ2-7; 9 bases fit TRBD1. The ends lost 7 bases at V and 7 bases at J; junction bases unmatched: 8. The CDR3 is 13 amino acids. The CDR3 loop reads CASTLDRGWEQYF. The CDR3 nucleotides are TGTGCCAGCACCCTCGACAGGGGGTGGGAGCAGTACTTC.

This clonotype has ten or more counts. V gene TRBV7-6 combines with J gene TRBJ2-3, with D possibly being TRBD1 (7 bases). Germline-derived CDR1 and CDR2 are SGHVS and FNYEAQ. The CDR3 has 15 amino acids. V lost 1 base to trimming and J lost 3 bases, with 11 bases between them. The CDR3 region is CASSLGSGGTDTQYF. CDR3 nucleotides: TGTGCCAGCAGCTTAGGGTCAGGGGGGACAGATACGCAGTATTTT.

V is TRBV12-3 or TRBV12-4 and J is TRBJ2-4, with TRBD2 matching over 8 bases. CDR3 size: 12 residues. V lost 8 bases to trimming and J lost 7 bases; unmatched junction nucleotides: 4. The CDR3 loop is CASGPSGNIQYF. In DNA form, the CDR3 reads TGTGCCAGCGGACCTAGCGGGAACATTCAGTACTTC.

This chain links TRBV20-1 with TRBJ2-1; D gene uncertain. V was cut by 0 bases and J by 7 bases, with 10 bases left in between. The CDR3 totals 13 residues. Germline V gene sequence: CDR1 DFQATT, CDR2 SNEGSKA (reference sequence). CDR3 in amino acids: CSARDLLFNEQFF. CDR3 nucleotide sequence: TGCAGTGCTAGAGATTTGCTTTTTAATGAGCAGTTCTTC.

The V and J genes are TRBV23-1 and TRBJ2-1, with TRBD2 matching 9 bases. TRBV23-1 is an ORF, and what it does is uncertain. The CDR3 runs to 18 residues. The J segment lost 0 bases and the V segment lost 2 bases, leaving 8 bases of the junction unmatched. CDR3 region: CASSQTWTSVNSYNEQFF. CDR3 bases: TGCGCCAGCAGTCAAACTTGGACTAGCGTCAACTCCTACAATGAGCAGTTCTTC.

V and J are TRBV7-2 and TRBJ2-1, with D possibly called TRBD1 or TRBD2 (5 bases each). With 6 bases removed from V and 4 bases from J, the gap between germline ends came to 10 bases. The CDR3 covers 13 residues. Per germline, CDR1 SGHTA and CDR2 FQGNSA. The CDR3 reads CASRGVLYNEQFF. The DNA for the CDR3 is TGTGCCAGCAGGGGGGTCTTATACAATGAGCAGTTCTTC.

V usage is TRBV20-1 and J usage is TRBJ2-1, with 13 bases aligning to TRBD2. CDR1 and CDR2 (germline): DFQATT, SNEGSKA (reference sequence). J lost 2 bases, V lost 6 bases, and 4 bases had no gene match. This CDR3 contains 15 residues. The CDR3 reads CSARGLAGPYNEQFF. CDR3 sequence (DNA): TGCAGTGCAAGGGGACTAGCGGGGCCCTACAATGAGCAGTTCTTC.

This clonotype appeared a few times. The chain couples TRBV5-6 to TRBJ2-1; TRBD1 matches at 9 bases. Germline values: CDR1 SGHDT, CDR2 YYEEEE. The V and J ends lost 6 bases and 1 base, in that order; junction bases with no gene match: 5. The CDR3 is 15 amino acids. The CDR3 spells CASNDRGRSYNEQFF. The CDR3 nucleotides read TGTGCCAGCAACGACAGGGGGAGATCCTACAATGAGCAGTTCTTC. The full variable domain, with the rest looked up from reference TRBV5-6 and TRBJ2-1, is DAGVTQSPTHLIKTRGQQVTLRCSPKSGHDTVSWYQQALGQGPQFIFQYYEEEERQRGNFPDRFSGHQFPNYSSELNVNALLLGDSALYLCASNDRGRSYNEQFFGPGTRLTVL.

This clonotype occurred many times. The V call is TRBV7-2, the J call TRBJ2-5; D remains ambiguous. The V gene lost 2 bases and the J gene lost 5 bases, with 12 bases spanning the gap. This CDR3 is 14 amino acids long. Germline V CDR1 and CDR2: SGHTA, FQGNSA. This CDR3 reads CASSLRASSETQYF. The DNA for the CDR3 is TGTGCCAGCAGCTTAAGAGCCTCGAGCGAGACCCAGTACTTC.

The sample holds many counts of this clonotype. The CDR3 protein is CAISESGQGLSGANVLTF. Here the CDR3 DNA reads TGTGCCATCAGTGAGTCAGGACAGGGACTCTCTGGGGCCAACGTCCTGACTTTC. The chain combines TRBV10-3 with TRBJ2-6; 8 bases agree with TRBD1. The J segment lost 0 bases and the V segment lost 0 bases, leaving 4 bases of the junction unmatched. The CDR3 is 18 residues long. Germline V lookup: CDR1 ENHRY, CDR2 SYGVKD.

This clonotype was detected ten times or more. The chain carries TRBV12-3 or TRBV12-4 and TRBJ2-5; D perhaps matches TRBD2 (6 bases). This CDR3 contains 16 residues. V shed 5 bases and J shed 4 bases, with 20 bases lying between them. The CDR3 here is CASSPYRGSPGETQYF. The CDR3 bases are TGTGCCAGCAGTCCCTATCGGGGGTCCCCGGGAGAGACCCAGTACTTC.

The chain links TRBV20-1 to TRBJ1-1; D call uncertain. Trimming shortened V by 0 bases and J by 3 bases, and 14 bases separated the two germline ends. This CDR3 region has 15 residues. Germline CDR1 reads DFQATT; CDR2 reads SNEGSKA (reference sequence). The CDR3 reads CSARDLPSMDTEAFF. In DNA, the CDR3 is TGCAGTGCTAGAGATCTCCCATCTATGGACACTGAAGCTTTCTTT.